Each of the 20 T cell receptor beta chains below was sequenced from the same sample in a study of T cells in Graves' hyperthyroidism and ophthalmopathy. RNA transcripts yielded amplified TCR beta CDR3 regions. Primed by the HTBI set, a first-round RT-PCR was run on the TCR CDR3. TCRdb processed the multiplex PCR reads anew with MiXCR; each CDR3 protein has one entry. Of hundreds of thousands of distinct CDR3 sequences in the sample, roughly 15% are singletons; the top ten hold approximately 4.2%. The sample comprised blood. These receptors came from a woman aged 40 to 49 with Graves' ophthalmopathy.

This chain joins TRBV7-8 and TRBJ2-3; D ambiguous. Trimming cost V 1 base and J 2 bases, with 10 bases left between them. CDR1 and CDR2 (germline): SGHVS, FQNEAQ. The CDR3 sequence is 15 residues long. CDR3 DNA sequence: TGTGCCAGCAGCTTAGAGGGCGCTATCACAGATACGCAGTATTTT. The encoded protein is CASSLEGAITDTQYF.

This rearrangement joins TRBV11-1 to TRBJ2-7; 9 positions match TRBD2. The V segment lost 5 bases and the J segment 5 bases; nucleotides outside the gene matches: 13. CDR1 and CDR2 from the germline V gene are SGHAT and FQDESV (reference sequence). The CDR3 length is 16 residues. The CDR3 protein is CASSPIGAGGFHEQYF. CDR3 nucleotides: TGTGCCAGCAGCCCCATCGGAGCGGGAGGCTTCCACGAGCAGTACTTC. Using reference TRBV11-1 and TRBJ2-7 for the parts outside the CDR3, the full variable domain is EAEVAQSPRYKITEKSQAVAFWCDPISGHATLYWYRQILGQGPELLVQFQDESVVDDSQLPKDRFSAERLKGVDSTLKIQPAELGDSAMYLCASSPIGAGGFHEQYFGPGTRLTVT.

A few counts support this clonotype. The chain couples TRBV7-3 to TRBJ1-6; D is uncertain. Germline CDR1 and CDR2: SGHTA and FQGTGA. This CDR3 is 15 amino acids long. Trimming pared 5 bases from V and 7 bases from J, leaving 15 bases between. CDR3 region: CASSLAVGANSPLHF. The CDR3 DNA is TGTGCCAGCAGCCTAGCAGTGGGAGCAAATTCACCCCTCCACTTT.

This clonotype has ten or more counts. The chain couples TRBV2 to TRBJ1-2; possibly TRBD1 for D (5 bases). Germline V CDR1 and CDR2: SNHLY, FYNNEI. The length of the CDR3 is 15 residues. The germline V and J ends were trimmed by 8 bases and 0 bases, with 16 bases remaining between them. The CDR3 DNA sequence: TGTGCCAGCCCAGGCGGGGCGAGCCCTAACTATGGCTACACCTTC. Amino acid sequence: CASPGGASPNYGYTF.

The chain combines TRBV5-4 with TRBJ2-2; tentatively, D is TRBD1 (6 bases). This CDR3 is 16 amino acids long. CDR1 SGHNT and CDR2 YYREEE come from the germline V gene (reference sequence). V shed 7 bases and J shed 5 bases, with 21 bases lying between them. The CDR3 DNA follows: TGTGCCAGCGGAACCGGGACACGCGCGTTAACCGGGGAGCTGTTTTTT. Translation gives CASGTGTRALTGELFF. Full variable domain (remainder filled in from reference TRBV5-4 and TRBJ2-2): ETGVTQSPTHLIKTRGQQVTLRCSSQSGHNTVSWYQQALGQGPQFIFQYYREEENGRGNFPPRFSGLQFPNYSSELNVNALELDDSALYLCASGTGTRALTGELFFGEGSRLTVL.

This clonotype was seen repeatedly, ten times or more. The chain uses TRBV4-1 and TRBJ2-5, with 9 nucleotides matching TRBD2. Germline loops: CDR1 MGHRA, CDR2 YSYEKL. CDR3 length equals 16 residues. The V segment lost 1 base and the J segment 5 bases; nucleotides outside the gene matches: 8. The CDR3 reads CASSQGPSGEVETQYF. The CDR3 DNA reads TGCGCCAGCAGCCAAGGACCTAGCGGGGAGGTGGAGACCCAGTACTTC.

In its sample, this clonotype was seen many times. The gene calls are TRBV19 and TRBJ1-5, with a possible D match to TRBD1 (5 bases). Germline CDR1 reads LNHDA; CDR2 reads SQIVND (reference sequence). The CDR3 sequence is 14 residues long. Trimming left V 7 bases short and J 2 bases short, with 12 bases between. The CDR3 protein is CASMDTGGNQPQHF. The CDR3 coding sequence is TGTGCCAGTATGGACACGGGAGGCAATCAGCCCCAGCATTTT.

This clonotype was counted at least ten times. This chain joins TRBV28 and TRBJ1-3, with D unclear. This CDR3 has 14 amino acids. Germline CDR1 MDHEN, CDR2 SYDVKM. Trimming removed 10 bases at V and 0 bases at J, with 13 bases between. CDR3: CATTPRFSGNTIYF. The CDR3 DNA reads TGTGCCACCACCCCCCGGTTCTCTGGAAACACCATATATTTT.

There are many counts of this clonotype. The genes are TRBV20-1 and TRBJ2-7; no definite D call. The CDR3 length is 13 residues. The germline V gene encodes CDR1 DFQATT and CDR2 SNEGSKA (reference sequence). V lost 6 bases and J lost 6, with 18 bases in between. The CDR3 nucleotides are TGCAGTGCCACGTGGACGGGCCTCCGCGAGCAGTACTTC. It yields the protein CSATWTGLREQYF.

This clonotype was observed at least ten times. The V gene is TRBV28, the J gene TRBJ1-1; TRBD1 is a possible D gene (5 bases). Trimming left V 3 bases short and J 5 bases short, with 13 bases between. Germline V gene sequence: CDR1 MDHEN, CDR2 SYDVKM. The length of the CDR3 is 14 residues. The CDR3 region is CASSLAQGMTEAFF. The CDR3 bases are TGTGCCAGCAGTTTGGCTCAGGGAATGACTGAAGCTTTCTTT.

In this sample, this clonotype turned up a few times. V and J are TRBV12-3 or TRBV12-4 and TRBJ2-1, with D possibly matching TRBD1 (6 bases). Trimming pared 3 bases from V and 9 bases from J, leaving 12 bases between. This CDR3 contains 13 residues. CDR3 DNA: TGTGCCAGCAGTTTTGGCAGGGGTTTTGAGCAGTTCTTC. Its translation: CASSFGRGFEQFF.

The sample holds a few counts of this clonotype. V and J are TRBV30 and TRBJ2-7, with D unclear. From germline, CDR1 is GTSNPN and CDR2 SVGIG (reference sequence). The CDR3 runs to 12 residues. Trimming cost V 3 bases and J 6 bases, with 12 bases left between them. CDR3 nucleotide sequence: TGTGCCTGGAGCTTGGGGTCCCTCGAGCAGTACTTC. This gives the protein CAWSLGSLEQYF.

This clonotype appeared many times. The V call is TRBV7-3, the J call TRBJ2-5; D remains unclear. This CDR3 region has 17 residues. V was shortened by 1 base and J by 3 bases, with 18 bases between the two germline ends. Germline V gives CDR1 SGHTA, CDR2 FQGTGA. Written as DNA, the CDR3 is TGTGCCAGCAGCTTAAAGGGCGGTTCACGTCACGAAGAGACCCAGTACTTC. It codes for CASSLKGGSRHEETQYF.

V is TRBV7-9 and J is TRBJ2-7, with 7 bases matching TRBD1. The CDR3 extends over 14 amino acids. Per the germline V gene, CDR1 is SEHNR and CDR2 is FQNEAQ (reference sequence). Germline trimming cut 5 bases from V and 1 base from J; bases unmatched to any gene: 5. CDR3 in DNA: TGTGCCAGCAGCGGTCCGGGACAGTCCTACGAGCAGTACTTC. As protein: CASSGPGQSYEQYF. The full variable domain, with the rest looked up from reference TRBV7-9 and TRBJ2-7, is DTGVSQNPRHKITKRGQNVTFRCDPISEHNRLYWYRQTLGQGPEFLTYFQNEAQLEKSRLLSDRFSAERPKGSFSTLEIQRTEQGDSAMYLCASSGPGQSYEQYFGPGTRLTVT.

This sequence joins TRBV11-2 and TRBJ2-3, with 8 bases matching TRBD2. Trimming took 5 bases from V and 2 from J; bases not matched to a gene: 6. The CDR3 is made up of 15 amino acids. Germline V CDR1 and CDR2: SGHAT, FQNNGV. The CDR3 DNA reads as TGTGCCAGCAGCGCAGTTAGCGGGAACACAGATACGCAGTATTTT. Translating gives CASSAVSGNTDTQYF. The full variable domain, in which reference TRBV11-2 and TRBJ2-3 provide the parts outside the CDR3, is EAGVAQSPRYKIIEKRQSVAFWCNPISGHATLYWYQQILGQGPKLLIQFQNNGVVDDSQLPKDRFSAERLKGVDSTLKIQPAKLEDSAVYLCASSAVSGNTDTQYFGPGTRLTVL.

The CDR3 DNA is TGTGCCAGCAGCTTTACCTCAGCGGGAGTAACCCATTACGAGCAGTACTTC. Translation gives CASSFTSAGVTHYEQYF. The chain links TRBV11-2 to TRBJ2-7, with 8 bases aligning to TRBD2. The junction had 14 bases not matched to a gene; V was cut back by 3 bases and J by 4 bases. Germline V gives CDR1 SGHAT, CDR2 FQNNGV. This CDR3 is built from 17 residues.

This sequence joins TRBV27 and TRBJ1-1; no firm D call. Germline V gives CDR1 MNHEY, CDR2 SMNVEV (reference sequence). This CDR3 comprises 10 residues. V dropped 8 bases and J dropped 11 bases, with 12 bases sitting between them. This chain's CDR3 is CASGRPRAFF. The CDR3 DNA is TGTGCCAGCGGACGCCCTAGGGCTTTCTTT.

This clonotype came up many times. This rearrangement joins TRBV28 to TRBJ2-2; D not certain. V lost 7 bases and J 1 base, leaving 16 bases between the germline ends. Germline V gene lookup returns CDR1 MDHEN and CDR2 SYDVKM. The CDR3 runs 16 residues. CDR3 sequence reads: CASKKPSSGNTGELFF. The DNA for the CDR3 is TGTGCCAGCAAAAAGCCGTCCTCAGGGAACACCGGGGAGCTGTTTTTT.

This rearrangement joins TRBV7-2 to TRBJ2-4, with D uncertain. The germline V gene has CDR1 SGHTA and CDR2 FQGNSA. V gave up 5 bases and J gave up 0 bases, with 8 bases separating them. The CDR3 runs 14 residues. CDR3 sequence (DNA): TGTGCCAGCAGCACGAGCTTAGCCAAAAACATTCAGTACTTC. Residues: CASSTSLAKNIQYF.

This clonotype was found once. The CDR3 protein is CASSLRGSVAGANVLTF. The CDR3 nucleotides read TGTGCCAGCAGCCTACGGGGGAGTGTAGCTGGGGCCAACGTCCTGACTTTC. The gene calls are TRBV11-2 and TRBJ2-6, with a possible D match to TRBD2 (6 bases). The germline V gene has CDR1 SGHAT and CDR2 FQNNGV. Trimming removed 5 bases from V and 2 bases from J, with 16 bases in between. This CDR3 contains 17 residues.